Listed below are T cell receptor beta chains from one sample, sequenced in a study of technical replicates of blood from several donors. Profiled with immunoSEQ multiplex PCR; TCRdb holds only in-frame clones, not every one. The data contain some 14,000 clones, more than 85% of them singletons. Sequences were obtained from PBMCs. The receptors were sampled from a human donor in good health. The CDR3 runs from the conserved cysteine through the conserved F or W. The D gene is left open where the match is weak. Only part of the rows carry a size: once, few, many, or a class if the clone is expanded.

abundance	d_gene	v_gene	j_gene	CDR3aa	CDR3nt
-	TRBD1	TRBV5-1	TRBJ1-2	CASSQTGTGGDGYTF	TGCGCCAGCAGCCAAACCGGGACAGGGGGGGATGGCTACACCTTC
-	-	TRBV11-2	TRBJ1-1	CVSSLARNTEAFF	TGTGTCAGCAGCTTAGCTCGGAACACTGAAGCTTTCTTT
once	-	TRBV28	TRBJ2-5	CASKIHIQETQYF	TGTGCCAGCAAAATTCACATACAAGAGACCCAGTACTTC
-	-	TRBV7-9	TRBJ1-4	CASSQMGSGTNEKLFF	TGTGCCAGCAGCCAGATGGGGAGTGGCACTAATGAAAAACTGTTTTTT
-	-	TRBV11-3	TRBJ1-4	CASSRATNEKLFF	TGTGCCAGCAGCCGAGCAACTAATGAAAAACTGTTTTTT
once	TRBD2	TRBV28	TRBJ2-1	CASSSLGGGLAGYNEQFF	TGTGCCAGCAGTTCCCTGGGCGGGGGGCTCGCGGGCTACAATGAGCAGTTCTTC
once	TRBD2	TRBV19	TRBJ2-1	CASSMGTSVYNEQFF	TGTGCCAGTAGTATGGGGACTAGCGTCTACAATGAGCAGTTCTTC
-	-	TRBV21-1	TRBJ2-2	CASSVRKGSGELFF	TGTGCCAGCAGCGTCCGGAAGGGGTCCGGGGAGCTGTTTTTT
-	TRBD1	TRBV2	TRBJ1-2	CASSEEGGASYGYTF	TGTGCCAGCAGTGAGGAAGGGGGCGCGAGCTATGGCTACACCTTC
-	-	TRBV6-1	TRBJ2-3	CASSGLVTDTQYF	TGTGCCAGCAGTGGACTAGTAACAGATACGCAGTATTTT
-	-	TRBV7-2	TRBJ2-3	CASSLNSPSTDTQYF	TGTGCCAGCAGCTTAAACTCCCCTAGCACAGATACGCAGTATTTT
-	-	TRBV5-1	TRBJ1-1	CASSVGSLNTEAFF	TGCGCCAGCAGCGTGGGTAGCCTAAACACTGAAGCTTTCTTT
-	-	TRBV7-9	TRBJ1-5	CASSPTGGVLEPQHF	TGTGCCAGCAGTCCAACTGGGGGGGTCTTGGAGCCCCAGCATTTT
-	-	TRBV5-6	TRBJ2-2	CATSRGAGTGELFF	TGTGCCACCTCCCGGGGGGCCGGAACCGGGGAGCTGTTTTTT
-	TRBD1	TRBV5-4	TRBJ2-5	CASSSASSRGQRETQYF	TGTGCCAGCAGCAGCGCTAGTAGCAGGGGGCAACGAGAGACCCAGTACTTC
-	TRBD1	TRBV11-2	TRBJ1-1	CASRSGTGGIFYTEAFF	TGTGCCAGCAGAAGCGGGACAGGGGGCATCTTTTACACTGAAGCTTTCTTT
once	-	TRBV6-5	TRBJ2-7	CASRYQQGGIYEQYF	TGTGCCAGCAGGTACCAGCAAGGCGGAATCTACGAGCAGTACTTC
-	-	TRBV7-7	TRBJ2-5	CASRGLAETQYF	TGTGCCAGCAGAGGGCTAGCAGAGACCCAGTACTTC
-	-	TRBV6-1	TRBJ2-2	CASSAQPGQNTGELFF	TGTGCCAGCAGTGCGCAGCCGGGACAAAACACCGGGGAGCTGTTTTTT
once	-	TRBV2	TRBJ1-4	CASSGEGGDLGNEKLFF	TGTGCCAGCAGTGGAGAGGGAGGCGATTTGGGTAATGAAAAACTGTTTTTT
once	-	TRBV5-4	TRBJ2-1	CASSLWRSGYNEQFF	TGTGCCAGCAGCTTGTGGCGTTCGGGGTACAATGAGCAGTTCTTC
once	TRBD1	TRBV6-1	TRBJ1-2	CASSEWGTAGGYTF	TGTGCCAGCAGTGAATGGGGGACAGCCGGGGGCTACACCTTC
-	TRBD1	TRBV6-1	TRBJ1-1	CASSEVGVGDRGRRTEAFF	TGTGCCAGCAGTGAAGTCGGCGTCGGAGACAGGGGGCGTAGGACTGAAGCTTTCTTT
-	-	TRBV6-1	TRBJ1-1	CASSLTGRNTEAFF	TGTGCCAGCAGCCTGACAGGAAGGAACACTGAAGCTTTCTTT
-	-	TRBV29-1	TRBJ2-1	CSGTGVSFNEQFF	TGCAGCGGAACGGGAGTGTCATTCAATGAGCAGTTCTTC
-	-	TRBV19	TRBJ1-2	CASSIGQLTYGYTF	TGTGCCAGTAGTATCGGACAGCTAACCTATGGCTACACCTTC
-	TRBD1	TRBV19	TRBJ2-2	CASRGRGRTGELFF	TGTGCCAGTAGAGGCAGGGGGCGAACCGGGGAGCTGTTTTTT
-	-	TRBV2	TRBJ2-1	CASSEEASQFF	TGTGCCAGCAGTGAAGAAGCGTCGCAGTTCTTC
once	TRBD2	TRBV7-6	TRBJ2-1	CASSLGGSGSLDEQFF	TGTGCCAGCAGCTTAGGGGGTAGCGGGAGCTTGGATGAGCAGTTCTTC
-	TRBD1	TRBV27	TRBJ2-1	CASSFSRTGGREQFF	TGTGCCAGCAGTTTTTCCCGGACAGGGGGACGAGAGCAGTTCTTC
-	TRBD2	TRBV4-2	TRBJ2-5	CASSQRAGGTGETQYF	TGTGCCAGCAGCCAAAGGGCGGGAGGAACGGGAGAGACCCAGTACTTC
-	-	TRBV21-1	TRBJ1-2	CASSVSSSGNHQRNYGYTF	TGTGCCAGCAGCGTCAGCTCGTCCGGGAATCACCAGCGAAACTATGGCTACACCTTC
-	-	TRBV30	TRBJ1-5	CAWTGGVGQPQHF	TGTGCCTGGACGGGAGGGGTTGGACAGCCCCAGCATTTT
-	TRBD1	TRBV9	TRBJ2-7	CAIRGRTQYF	TGTGCCATCAGGGGGCGCACGCAGTACTTC
-	-	TRBV19	TRBJ1-1	CASRTGRTEAFF	TGTGCCAGTAGAACAGGAAGGACTGAAGCTTTCTTT
-	-	TRBV7-2	TRBJ1-2	CASSPPAWRTESNYGYTF	TGTGCCAGCAGCCCCCCCGCCTGGAGGACCGAGTCTAACTATGGCTACACCTTC
-	-	TRBV7-9	TRBJ2-2	CASSSQGVQRELFF	TGTGCCAGCAGCTCACAGGGAGTCCAACGGGAGCTGTTTTTT
-	-	TRBV27	TRBJ2-6	CASSSSGLAGTTSGANVLTF	-
-	TRBD1	TRBV29-1	TRBJ2-1	CSVTSGLGTGYNEQFF	TGCAGCGTTACATCGGGTCTCGGGACAGGTTACAATGAGCAGTTCTTC
-	-	TRBV6-1	TRBJ2-1	CASSDWLETEQFF	TGTGCCAGCAGTGATTGGTTGGAGACCGAGCAGTTCTTC
-	TRBD2	TRBV7-2	TRBJ2-2	CASRGTSLSGELFF	TGTGCCAGCAGGGGGACTAGCCTCTCCGGGGAGCTGTTTTTT
-	TRBD2	TRBV28	TRBJ2-1	CASSFSLAGVNEQFF	TGTGCCAGCAGTTTTTCCCTAGCGGGAGTAAATGAGCAGTTCTTC
-	-	TRBV19	TRBJ1-4	CASRGGATNEKLFF	TGTGCCAGTAGAGGGGGTGCAACTAATGAAAAACTGTTTTTT
-	-	TRBV29-1	TRBJ2-1	CSVDNYEQFF	TGCAGCGTTGACAATTATGAGCAGTTCTTC
once	-	TRBV6-5	TRBJ2-3	CASRLSGEGDTQYF	TGTGCCAGCAGACTCTCAGGGGAAGGGGATACGCAGTATTTT
-	-	TRBV6-5	TRBJ2-3	CASRNQGRTDTQYF	TGTGCCAGCAGAAACCAGGGAAGGACAGATACGCAGTATTTT
-	TRBD2	TRBV19	TRBJ2-4	CASSALAGGNIQYF	TGTGCCAGTAGTGCACTAGCGGGAGGAAACATTCAGTACTTC
-	-	TRBV9	TRBJ2-1	CASSVSGYNEQFF	TGTGCCAGCAGCGTTAGCGGCTACAATGAGCAGTTCTTC
-	-	TRBV2	TRBJ1-5	CASSEGGRQQPQHF	TGTGCCAGCAGTGAGGGGGGGCGGCAGCAGCCCCAGCATTTT
-	-	TRBV30	TRBJ1-3	CAWSVLSGLSGNTIYF	TGTGCCTGGAGTGTACTGAGTGGGCTCTCTGGAAACACCATATATTTT
-	TRBD1	TRBV6-5	TRBJ1-1	CTSSRQGAGSTEAFF	TGTACCAGCAGTCGACAGGGGGCGGGAAGTACTGAAGCTTTCTTT
-	TRBD2	TRBV5-1	TRBJ2-5	CASRSGAGEETQYF	TGCGCCAGCAGGTCAGGAGCGGGAGAGGAGACCCAGTACTTC